This entry lists 16 T cell receptor beta chains sequenced from one sample in a study of T cells after yellow fever vaccination. Using its own MiXCR run on the 5' RACE reads, TCRdb lists one record per CDR3 protein. Of approximately 330,000 distinct CDR3 sequences in the sample, over 4% were seen once. The sample consisted of PBMCs, taken 5 days after the yellow fever booster vaccination. These TCRs come from a man aged 18 to 29 who received the YFV17D yellow fever vaccine.

This clonotype was counted between two and nine times. The chain carries TRBV18 and TRBJ1-1, with unresolved D. Deletions cut 4 bases from V and 1 base from J, with 7 bases between. This CDR3 spans 13 amino acids. Germline values: CDR1 KGHSH, CDR2 LQKENI. CDR3 residues: CASSRWANTEAFF. In DNA form, the CDR3 reads TGTGCCAGCTCACGGTGGGCGAACACTGAAGCTTTCTTT. Variable domain in full (rest from reference TRBV18 and TRBJ1-1): NAGVMQNPRHLVRRRGQEARLRCSPMKGHSHVYWYRQLPEEGLKFMVYLQKENIIDESGMPKERFSAEFPKEGPSILRIQQVVRGDSAAYFCASSRWANTEAFFGQGTRLTVV.

The rearrangement joins TRBV19 to TRBJ1-2, with 9 nucleotides matching TRBD1. Per germline, CDR1 LNHDA and CDR2 SQIVND (reference sequence). The CDR3 is 12 amino acids. V shed 8 bases, J shed 7 bases, and the junction held 5 bases outside the gene matches. The CDR3 sequence is CASRTGGSGYTF. The CDR3 DNA is TGTGCCAGTCGAACAGGGGGCTCTGGCTACACCTTC.

This clonotype has a count of ten or more. Written as DNA, the CDR3 is TGTGCCAGCAGCCCGGGGCGTAACAGGGGTAATGAGCAGTTCTTC. Its protein is CASSPGRNRGNEQFF. V is TRBV7-8 and J is TRBJ2-1, with TRBD1 matching 7 bases. Germline CDR1 reads SGHVS; CDR2 reads FQNEAQ. CDR3 size: 15 residues. V shed 5 bases, J shed 7 bases, and the junction held 11 bases outside the gene matches. The full variable domain, its missing parts supplied by reference TRBV7-8 and TRBJ2-1, is GAGVSQSPRYKVAKRGQDVALRCDPISGHVSLFWYQQALGQGPEFLTYFQNEAQLDKSGLPSDRFFAERPEGSVSTLKIQRTQQEDSAVYLCASSPGRNRGNEQFFGPGTRLTVL.

This chain links TRBV5-1 with TRBJ2-5; the D gene is possibly TRBD2 (7 bases). The CDR3 is made up of 15 amino acids. V was cut by 0 bases and J by 3 bases, with 12 bases left in between. Per the germline V gene, CDR1 is SGHRS and CDR2 is YFSETQ. The CDR3 sequence is CASSLAGGPEETQYF. CDR3 DNA: TGCGCCAGCAGCTTGGCGGGGGGCCCTGAAGAGACCCAGTACTTC.

This clonotype was observed at least ten times. The chain links TRBV30 to TRBJ1-6; 8 bases line up with TRBD1. The trim removed 3 bases at V and 10 bases at J, leaving 11 bases unmatched. The CDR3 length is 15 residues. CDR1 is GTSNPN and CDR2 is SVGIG in the germline V gene (reference sequence). The CDR3 DNA reads TGTGCCTGGAGCCTTCTGGACAGGGAAGACTCACCCCTCCACTTT. It translates to CAWSLLDREDSPLHF. The whole variable domain, filled in from reference TRBV30 and TRBJ1-6, reads SQTIHQWPATLVQPVGSPLSLECTVEGTSNPNLYWYRQAAGRGLQLLFYSVGIGQISSEVPQNLSASRPQDRQFILSSKKLLLSDSGFYLCAWSLLDREDSPLHFGNGTRLTVT.

The table lists this clonotype with many counts. Here the CDR3 reads CSAGTGGNEQYF. The CDR3 nucleotides are TGCAGTGCCGGGACAGGGGGCAACGAGCAGTACTTC. This sequence joins TRBV29-1 and TRBJ2-7; TRBD1 matches 12 bases. CDR1 and CDR2 from the germline V gene are SQVTM and ANQGSEA. The CDR3 runs to 12 residues.

The CDR3 loop is CSVSGTETYEQYF. The CDR3 DNA reads TGCAGTGTTTCCGGGACGGAAACCTACGAGCAGTACTTC. The chain links TRBV20-1 to TRBJ2-7; D may be TRBD1 or TRBD2 (5 bases each). The length of the CDR3 is 13 residues. Germline V gene lookup returns CDR1 DFQATT and CDR2 SNEGSKA (reference sequence). V dropped 7 bases and J dropped 2 bases, with 15 bases sitting between them.

This sequence joins TRBV28 and TRBJ2-7, with D perhaps matching TRBD1 (6 bases). Germline V gene data show CDR1 as MDHEN and CDR2 as SYDVKM. CDR3 length: 12 amino acids. Trimming took 6 bases from V and 7 from J, leaving 13 bases between them. In DNA, the CDR3 is TGTGCCAGCAGCACAGGGATGAGGGAGCAGTACGTC. Encoded protein: CASSTGMREQYV.

This chain connects TRBV9 to TRBJ1-2, with 11 bases matching TRBD1. The CDR3 is 15 residues long. V was pared by 4 bases and J by 4 bases, with 6 bases of the junction left unmatched. The germline V gene has CDR1 SGDLS and CDR2 YYNGEE. The CDR3 protein is CASSMDRGHVYGYTF. For the CDR3, the DNA is TGTGCCAGCAGCATGGACAGGGGGCACGTCTATGGCTACACCTTC.

This clonotype has only a few counts. The junction departs from the called germline gene at one end, perhaps through a read error. The chain couples TRBV20-1 to TRBJ1-4; no clear D. The germline CDR1 and CDR2 sequences are DFQATT and SNEGSKA (reference sequence). The length of the CDR3 is 9 residues. In nucleotides, the CDR3 is TGCAGCGTAACGAACCCGAGCCTCTTT. Translated, it gives CSVTNPSLF.

This clonotype was seen ten or more times. J is TRBJ2-5 and V is TRBV7-8; no definite D call. The CDR3 is 10 amino acids. The V end lost 10 bases, the J end lost 4 bases, and 7 bases lay between the germline ends. Germline loops: CDR1 SGHVS, CDR2 FQNEAQ. CDR3 amino acids: CATGRETQYF. CDR3 DNA: TGTGCCACCGGGCGAGAGACCCAGTACTTC.

This clonotype was detected a few times. The chain links TRBV6-1 to TRBJ1-5; unclear D gene. The CDR3 sequence is 12 residues long. V dropped 6 bases and J dropped 7 bases, with 10 bases sitting between them. Per germline, CDR1 MNHNS and CDR2 SASEGT. The CDR3 DNA is TGTGCCAGCAGCGAAAAAGGCCAGCCCCAGCATTTT. This sequence encodes CASSEKGQPQHF.

The CDR3: CASSYSPLGDTEAFF. CDR3 sequence (DNA): TGTGCCAGCAGTTACTCTCCTTTGGGGGACACTGAAGCTTTCTTT. The chain links TRBV6-5 to TRBJ1-1; the D gene is possibly TRBD1 (5 bases). The CDR3 has 15 amino acids. Germline V CDR1 and CDR2: MNHEY, SVGAGI. V was clipped by 0 bases and J by 3 bases, with 11 bases between them.

The CDR3 region is CASSQRPSSGGLTDTQYF. CDR3 DNA: TGCGCCAGCAGCCAAAGGCCCAGTAGCGGGGGGCTCACAGATACGCAGTATTTT. The chain combines TRBV4-1 with TRBJ2-3, with TRBD2 matching 10 bases. Germline lookup yields CDR1 MGHRA and CDR2 YSYEKL. The CDR3 covers 18 residues. The J segment lost 2 bases and the V segment lost 2 bases, leaving 10 bases of the junction unmatched.

At least ten counts were recorded for this clonotype. The chain links TRBV20-1 to TRBJ2-3; D perhaps matches TRBD2 (5 bases). The germline V gene has CDR1 DFQATT and CDR2 SNEGSKA (reference sequence). CDR3 size: 14 residues. The V gene lost 4 bases and the J gene lost 3 bases, with 14 bases spanning the gap. DNA of the CDR3: TGCAGTGCTAATTCGGCGGGTACTACAGATACGCAGTATTTT. Translating it yields CSANSAGTTDTQYF.

This chain links TRBV7-6 with TRBJ2-5; TRBD2 is a possible D gene (5 bases). Deletions cut 4 bases from V and 4 bases from J, with 13 bases between. This CDR3 contains 14 residues. CDR1 and CDR2 from the germline V gene are SGHVS and FNYEAQ. CDR3 nucleotide sequence: TGTGCCAGCAGCTCCCAACTTCGGGGAGAGACCCAGTACTTC. This encodes CASSSQLRGETQYF. Variable domain in full (rest from reference TRBV7-6 and TRBJ2-5): GAGVSQSPRYKVTKRGQDVALRCDPISGHVSLYWYRQALGQGPEFLTYFNYEAQQDKSGLPNDRFSAERPEGSISTLTIQRTEQRDSAMYRCASSSQLRGETQYFGPGTRLLVL.